Listed below are T cell receptor beta chains from one sample, sequenced in a study of cytomegalovirus exposure and HLA in healthy donors. The data were produced by immunoSEQ multiplex PCR, yet TCRdb's version contains in-frame clones alone and is incomplete. The sample carries about 79,000 clones, approximately 94% recorded once. The sample was PBMCs. These receptors came from a woman aged 25-40 years in good health and CMV-seronegative. CDR3s include the opening cysteine and the closing phenylalanine or tryptophan. The D gene is left open where the match is weak. The size of a clone is reported for some rows only, either as once, few or many, or as a class for expanded clones.

size: -; V: TRBV5-6; J: TRBJ2-1; D: TRBD2; CDR3: CASSLVPSGGNEQFF; DNA: TGTGCCAGCAGCTTGGTTCCTAGCGGGGGCAATGAGCAGTTCTTC
size: -; V: TRBV7-9; J: TRBJ2-1; D: TRBD2; CDR3: CASSDRGLAETYNEQFF; DNA: TGTGCCAGCAGCGACCGGGGACTAGCGGAGACTTACAATGAGCAGTTCTTC
size: once; V: TRBV6-5; J: TRBJ1-2; D: TRBD1; CDR3: CASSFTGGLKIYGYTF; DNA: TGTGCCAGCAGTTTCACAGGGGGCCTTAAAATCTATGGCTACACCTTC
size: -; V: TRBV5-4; J: TRBJ1-2; D: TRBD1; CDR3: CASSLGQGVGGYTF; DNA: TGTGCCAGCAGCCTCGGACAGGGGGTTGGTGGCTACACCTTC
size: few; V: TRBV6-1; J: TRBJ1-5; D: -; CDR3: CASSERENQPQHF; DNA: TGTGCCAGCAGTGAACGGGAGAATCAGCCCCAGCATTTT
size: -; V: TRBV4-3; J: TRBJ2-7; D: -; CDR3: CASSQVWQVSSYEQYF; DNA: TGCGCCAGCAGCCAAGTTTGGCAGGTCAGCTCCTACGAGCAGTACTTC
size: -; V: TRBV6-6; J: TRBJ1-4; D: -; CDR3: CASSYGGVGEKLFF; DNA: TGTGCCAGCAGTTACGGGGGGGTTGGTGAAAAACTGTTTTTT
size: -; V: TRBV18; J: TRBJ2-1; D: TRBD2; CDR3: CASSPRFGTSSYNEQFF; DNA: TGTGCCAGCTCACCACGTTTTGGGACTAGCTCCTACAATGAGCAGTTCTTC
size: -; V: TRBV5-8; J: TRBJ2-3; D: TRBD2; CDR3: CASSRGLAGAVDTQYF; DNA: TGTGCCAGCAGCCGGGGACTAGCGGGAGCTGTAGATACGCAGTATTTT
size: -; V: TRBV19; J: TRBJ2-7; D: TRBD1; CDR3: CASSAGTGAYEQYF; DNA: TGTGCCAGTAGCGCCGGGACAGGGGCCTACGAGCAGTACTTC
size: -; V: TRBV9; J: TRBJ1-5; D: TRBD1; CDR3: CASSVTGGGQPQHF; DNA: TGTGCCAGCAGCGTTACAGGGGGCGGTCAGCCCCAGCATTTT
size: -; V: TRBV10-1; J: TRBJ2-5; D: -; CDR3: CASSAGSVEETQYF; DNA: TGCGCCAGCAGTGCCGGGTCGGTGGAAGAGACCCAGTACTTC
size: few; V: TRBV19; J: TRBJ1-2; D: -; CDR3: CASGQIYGYTF; DNA: TGTGCCAGTGGGCAGATCTATGGCTACACCTTC